This T cell receptor beta chain was recovered during a study of human T cells and chemical hapten exposure. Overall study: The cohort included alopecia areata under or over 50% scalp, totalis and universalis.

V shed 2 bases and J shed 9 bases, with 17 bases lying between them. CDR3 length: 15 residues. Germline CDR1 is SEHNR and CDR2 is FQNEAQ (reference sequence). About this clonotype itself: Its antigen is unidentified.

Documented time point: pre-sensitization, week 0. Regarding treatment: therapeutic diphenylcyclopropenone sensitization with weekly scalp DPC. TCRdb independently ran MiXCR on the RACE reads; one entry per CDR3 protein. The sample holds roughly 380,000 distinct CDR3 sequences; about 5.1% are singletons and the top ten take around 2.6%. Study-wide results and caveats: DPC sensitization produced no change in TCRs with frequency above 1 in 1000. Each of the donors had alopecia, so their immune responses may not resemble those of healthy people.

The sequence was collected from a woman in her forties or fifties with alopecia areata. Some clones in this sample may be carry-over from other donors' samples. The V and J genes are TRBV7-9 and TRBJ2-1; perhaps D is TRBD1 or TRBD2 (6 bases each). Here the sequenced sample was whole blood, taken in connection with sensitization to the hapten diphenylcyclopropenone (DPC). The CDR3 DNA reads TGTGCCAGCAGCTTACGAAGGGGGGATGGAGGTGAGCAGTTCTTC. Residues: CASSLRRGDGGEQFF.